These 26 T cell receptor beta chains share one sample of origin, sequenced in a study of post-analysis software for immune sequencing data. No antigen has been identified for these receptors. Sequencing libraries made from TCR beta cDNA carried unique molecular identifiers. TCRdb reprocessed the PCR reads with MiXCR, giving one entry per CDR3 protein. The data hold hundreds of thousands of distinct CDR3 sequences, with 30% observed a single time. Points from the study as a whole: Five TRBV segments (TRBV5-6, TRBV5-1 and TRBV20-1 among them) occurred more frequently in patients than in controls.

The material sequenced was blood. The origin of the receptors is a girl aged 5-17 years with multiple sclerosis.

The chain has TRBV29-1 and TRBJ2-7; D possibly corresponds to TRBD2 (5 bases). Looked up from germline, CDR1 is SQVTM and CDR2 is ANQGSEA. CDR3 length: 14 residues. Trimming stripped 3 bases from V and 7 bases from J, with 19 bases between. For the CDR3, the DNA is TGCAGCGTTGAGGAAGCGGCCTCCTACAATGAGCAGTACTTC. This codes for CSVEEAASYNEQYF.

This sequence joins TRBV10-2 and TRBJ2-1; 10 bases are shared with TRBD2. There are 14 residues in the CDR3. With V trimmed by 6 bases and J by 4 bases, 3 bases remained unmatched. Germline loops: CDR1 WSHSY, CDR2 SAAADI. CDR3: CASRLAGKYNEQFF. The CDR3 DNA sequence: TGCGCCAGCAGACTAGCGGGGAAGTACAATGAGCAGTTCTTC.

V and J are TRBV6-2 or TRBV6-3 and TRBJ1-2; a possible D gene is TRBD1 (6 bases). This CDR3 is 17 amino acids long. CDR1 and CDR2 from the germline V gene are MNHEY and SVGEGT. The germline V and J ends were trimmed by 0 bases and 0 bases, with 14 bases remaining between them. The CDR3 sequence is CASSYSEVQGPNYGYTF. The DNA for the CDR3 is TGTGCCAGCAGTTACTCTGAGGTCCAGGGGCCTAACTATGGCTACACCTTC.

This clonotype was observed a few times. This rearrangement joins TRBV7-2 to TRBJ2-7; D is perhaps TRBD1 or TRBD2 (5 bases each). Germline loops: CDR1 SGHTA, CDR2 FQGNSA. CDR3 length: 17 amino acids. With 5 bases removed from V and 0 bases from J, the gap between germline ends came to 20 bases. The CDR3 protein is CASSPTSLGDLSYEQYF. The CDR3 DNA follows: TGTGCCAGCAGCCCCACATCCCTCGGGGACCTCTCCTACGAGCAGTACTTC.

The chain carries TRBV5-6 and TRBJ2-4; D is unclear. The V end lost 0 bases, the J end lost 0 bases, and 10 bases lay between the germline ends. Germline CDR1 is SGHDT and CDR2 is YYEEEE. The CDR3 contains 16 residues. CDR3 sequence (DNA): TGTGCCAGCAGCTTGGTTGAATTAATAGCCAAAAACATTCAGTACTTC. It translates to CASSLVELIAKNIQYF.

The chain links TRBV12-3 or TRBV12-4 to TRBJ2-1; no firm D call. This CDR3 has 15 amino acids. Trimming took off 1 base at V and 5 bases at J, with 12 bases between the two ends. CDR3 in amino acids: CASSLGVQKNNEQFF. DNA for the CDR3: TGTGCCAGCAGTTTAGGGGTACAAAAAAACAATGAGCAGTTCTTC.

This clonotype has only a few counts. This sequence joins TRBV5-1 and TRBJ1-2, with D possibly being TRBD1 (6 bases). Per the germline V gene, CDR1 is SGHRS and CDR2 is YFSETQ. Deletions cut 0 bases from V and 4 bases from J, with 10 bases between. This CDR3 comprises 14 residues. CDR3 nucleotides: TGCGCCAGCAGCTTGGAAGGGGACACCTATGGCTACACCTTC. This translates into CASSLEGDTYGYTF.

This chain joins TRBV6-2 or TRBV6-3 and TRBJ2-7; TRBD1 agrees at 7 bases. Matching the DNA end better, TRBJ2-4 makes the J call doubtful. This CDR3 comprises 17 residues. From germline, CDR1 is MNHEY and CDR2 SVGEGT. CDR3 sequence reads: CASSYSGGVIAKNIQYF. The CDR3 region has the DNA TGTGCCAGCAGTTACTCAGGGGGCGTAATTGCCAAAAACATTCAGTACTTC.

In nucleotides, the CDR3 is TGCAGTGCTAATCGGGGGATGGGGACCCAGTACTTC. This codes for CSANRGMGTQYF. The genes are TRBV20-1 and TRBJ2-5; a possible D gene is TRBD2 (6 bases). Germline lookup yields CDR1 DFQATT and CDR2 SNEGSKA (reference sequence). Trimming left V 4 bases short and J 7 bases short, with 13 bases between. CDR3 length equals 12 residues.

The chain employs TRBV20-1 and TRBJ2-3; TRBD2 matches 13 bases. V lost 4 bases to trimming and J lost 4 bases; unmatched junction nucleotides: 5. This CDR3 spans 15 amino acids. The germline V gene encodes CDR1 DFQATT and CDR2 SNEGSKA (reference sequence). This chain's CDR3 is CSATGTSGKADTQYF. CDR3 coding DNA: TGCAGTGCTACCGGGACTAGCGGGAAGGCAGATACGCAGTATTTT.

The chain links TRBV5-1 to TRBJ2-2; 9 bases are a match to TRBD2. The CDR3 runs to 14 residues. Per the germline V gene, CDR1 is SGHRS and CDR2 is YFSETQ. V gave up 1 base and J gave up 6 bases; unmatched junction bases: 1. CDR3 nucleotides: TGCGCCAGCAGCTTGCGCGGGGGGGCCGGGGAGCTGTTTTTT. As protein: CASSLRGGAGELFF.

The V gene is TRBV7-9, the J gene TRBJ1-3; no reliable D call. The V end was cut by 4 bases, the J end by 0 bases, with 7 bases between. From germline, CDR1 is SEHNR and CDR2 FQNEAQ (reference sequence). The CDR3 has 14 residues. For the CDR3, the DNA is TGTGCCAGCAGCTGGGCCCGCTCTGGAAACACCATATATTTT. Translated, it gives CASSWARSGNTIYF.

This clonotype was detected only a few times. The chain has TRBV20-1 and TRBJ2-5; D possibly corresponds to TRBD2 (5 bases). The length of the CDR3 is 14 residues. V shed 0 bases and J shed 5 bases, with 13 bases lying between them. Germline CDR1 and CDR2: DFQATT and SNEGSKA (reference sequence). CDR3 coding DNA: TGCAGTGCTAGAGATCCAGGCCCGGGGGAGACCCAGTACTTC. Amino acid sequence: CSARDPGPGETQYF.

Notes on this clonotype: A much larger clone differs by one base, so this may be a read error. The rearrangement joins TRBV29-1 to TRBJ2-1, with D unresolved. The CDR3 contains 15 residues. Germline V gene sequence: CDR1 SQVTM, CDR2 ANQGSEA. The CDR3, as DNA: TGCAGCGCTCAACCCGCATCAGCAGGTAGCAATGGGCAGTTCTTC. This encodes CSAQPASAGSNGQFF.

This clonotype was recorded a few times. The V and J genes are TRBV12-3 or TRBV12-4 and TRBJ1-5; D gene uncertain. The CDR3 spans 11 residues. V shed 2 bases and J shed 5 bases, with 1 base lying between them. The chain's CDR3 is CASSLHQPQHF. In nucleotides, the CDR3 is TGTGCCAGCAGTTTACATCAGCCCCAGCATTTT.

The chain combines TRBV7-9 with TRBJ2-5, with D unclear. The germline V gene encodes CDR1 SEHNR and CDR2 FQNEAQ (reference sequence). This CDR3 has 11 residues. Trimming pared 8 bases from V and 3 bases from J, leaving 7 bases between. CDR3 sequence: CASGIKETQYF. The DNA for the CDR3 is TGTGCCAGCGGGATTAAAGAGACCCAGTACTTC.

This clonotype was counted only a few times. The chain is built from TRBV12-3 or TRBV12-4 and TRBJ1-6; TRBD1 aligns across 8 bases. V lost 3 bases and J lost 9; bases outside the gene matches: 10. There are 16 residues in the CDR3. CDR3 nucleotide sequence: TGTGCCAGCAGTTTCCCCGGACAGGGCGGGAGTTCACCCCTCCACTTT. This sequence encodes CASSFPGQGGSSPLHF.

Many counts were recorded for this clonotype. The chain joins TRBV6-5 to TRBJ2-7; D possibly matches TRBD1 or TRBD2 (6 bases each). Looked up from germline, CDR1 is MNHEY and CDR2 is SVGAGI. Deletions cut 2 bases from V and 1 base from J, with 18 bases between. The CDR3 extends over 17 amino acids. DNA of the CDR3: TGTGCCAGCAGTTACGGCCGGGGCCCGGGGGCATCCTACGAGCAGTACTTC. This translates into CASSYGRGPGASYEQYF.

A few counts support this clonotype. The genes are TRBV20-1 and TRBJ2-7; 9 bases line up with TRBD2. Germline-derived CDR1 and CDR2 are DFQATT and SNEGSKA (reference sequence). The CDR3 is 14 residues long. The junction had 1 base not matched to a gene; V was cut back by 1 base and J by 0 bases. The CDR3 region is CSARGLAASYEQYF. The CDR3 DNA follows: TGCAGTGCTAGAGGACTAGCGGCCTCCTACGAGCAGTACTTC.

This clonotype was observed a handful of times. The rearrangement joins TRBV29-1 to TRBJ2-1; TRBD2 agrees at 11 bases. The CDR3 totals 14 residues. Germline V gene lookup returns CDR1 SQVTM and CDR2 ANQGSEA. J lost 4 bases, V lost 6 bases, and 5 bases had no gene match. The CDR3 region is CSVSTSGDYNEQFF. Written as DNA, the CDR3 is TGCAGCGTCTCGACTAGCGGGGATTACAATGAGCAGTTCTTC.

This clonotype was recorded only once. The chain carries TRBV12-3 or TRBV12-4 and TRBJ1-1; TRBD1 is a possible D gene (5 bases). Trimming removed 5 bases at V and 0 bases at J, with 13 bases between. The CDR3 spans 15 residues. CDR3 in amino acids: CASSPLKQVNTEAFF. The CDR3 coding sequence is TGTGCCAGCAGTCCGCTCAAACAGGTGAACACTGAAGCTTTCTTT.

The chain links TRBV10-3 to TRBJ2-1, with 15 bases fitting TRBD2. The germline gives CDR1 ENHRY, CDR2 SYGVKD. The CDR3 covers 15 residues. V was clipped by 4 bases and J by 8 bases; unmatched bases: 3. CDR3 region: CAISGTSGRADEQFF. Written as DNA, the CDR3 is TGTGCCATCAGTGGGACTAGCGGGAGGGCCGATGAGCAGTTCTTC.

This clonotype occurred a few times. The J gene is TRBJ2-7, the V gene TRBV5-1, with D possibly matching TRBD1 (5 bases). Trimming removed 0 bases from V and 0 bases from J, with 19 bases in between. CDR1 and CDR2 (germline): SGHRS, YFSETQ. The CDR3 loop spans 18 amino acids. CDR3 protein: CASSLAGFPGLSSYEQYF. CDR3 nucleotide sequence: TGCGCCAGCAGCTTGGCCGGGTTTCCAGGGCTGAGCTCCTACGAGCAGTACTTC. Full variable domain (remainder filled in from reference TRBV5-1 and TRBJ2-7): KAGVTQTPRYLIKTRGQQVTLSCSPISGHRSVSWYQQTPGQGLQFLFEYFSETQRNKGNFPGRFSGRQFSNSRSEMNVSTLELGDSALYLCASSLAGFPGLSSYEQYFGPGTRLTVT.

The V and J genes are TRBV27 and TRBJ2-5; possible D gene TRBD1, 5 bases. Germline CDR1 is MNHEY and CDR2 is SMNVEV (reference sequence). V gave up 6 bases and J gave up 0 bases, with 14 bases separating them. This CDR3 spans 15 amino acids. CDR3 protein: CASSSDSNYQETQYF. CDR3 DNA: TGTGCCAGCAGCTCTGACAGTAACTACCAAGAGACCCAGTACTTC.

This clonotype has ten or more counts. This chain joins TRBV7-9 and TRBJ2-1; the match to TRBD1 covers 9 bases. The CDR3 contains 14 residues. The germline CDR1 and CDR2 sequences are SEHNR and FQNEAQ (reference sequence). The junction had 7 bases not matched to a gene; V was cut back by 5 bases and J by 8 bases. DNA of the CDR3: TGTGCCAGCAGCGCACGACAGGGGGTGGATGAGCAGTTCTTC. Residues: CASSARQGVDEQFF.

The V gene is TRBV27, the J gene TRBJ1-1; D ambiguous. V lost 0 bases, J lost 1 base, and 6 bases lay in between. The CDR3 has 14 residues. Germline V CDR1 and CDR2: MNHEY, SMNVEV (reference sequence). CDR3 DNA sequence: TGTGCCAGCAGTTTATCGGCGGGGAACACTGAAGCTTTCTTT. It is translated as CASSLSAGNTEAFF.